This TCR beta chain was profiled in a study of blood T cell repertoires in COVID-19. Study as a whole: Samples representing acute and convalescent COVID-19 were sourced from the United States, Italy and Spain.

Clones were read by immunoSEQ multiplex PCR, and TCRdb kept only the in-frame ones, dropping some. The profile shows about 42,000 clones, 60% to 80% of them singletons. Trimming took 3 bases from V and 6 from J; bases not matched to a gene: 12. The CDR3 is 16 residues long. The germline gives CDR1 MGHRA, CDR2 YSYEKL. The material sequenced was peripheral blood. The sequence was obtained from an older woman with acute or convalescent COVID-19. The chain combines TRBV4-1 with TRBJ2-3; 7 positions match TRBD2. The CDR3 sequence: CASSQPTRGRHDTQYF. CDR3 nucleotide sequence: TGCGCCAGCAGCCAGCCGACGCGGGGGAGACACGATACGCAGTATTTT.